Given below is one T cell receptor (beta chain) in context. Its antigen is unidentified. The data originate from a study of shared clonotypes between healthy human individuals. The run depth of the assay was deep. TCRdb keeps only in-frame clones here, not all; method: immunoSEQ multiplex PCR. In the table there are some 2.4 million clones, roughly 93% of which are singletons. Points from the study as a whole: Estimated richness values were generally larger in naive subsets than in memory subsets.

The sample consisted of naive CD4+ T cells from PBMCs. Subset indicated: CD45RA+ positively selected. The TCR sequence derives from a young man in good health. Some clones in this sample may be carry-over from other donors' samples.

The CDR3 DNA is TGTGCCAGCAGCCAAGTACAGGACAGGGGGGGAGAGACCCAGTACTTC. Protein product: CASSQVQDRGGETQYF. This rearrangement joins TRBV4-2 to TRBJ2-5; 10 bases are a match to TRBD1. After removal of 1 base from V and 4 bases from J, the junction contained 6 bases not matched to a gene. The CDR3 totals 16 residues. Germline V gene sequence: CDR1 LGHNA, CDR2 YNFKEQ.